This TCR beta chain emerged from a study of blood T cell repertoires in COVID-19. The repertoire was sequenced with immunoSEQ multiplex PCR; TCRdb's copy has only in-frame clones and lacks some. The sample includes over 400,000 clones, about 88% of them seen just once. The V and J ends lost 7 bases and 2 bases, in that order; junction bases with no gene match: 7. Germline V gives CDR1 SNHLY, CDR2 FYNNEI. The CDR3 contains 15 residues. Sequenced sample: peripheral blood. The V and J genes are TRBV2 and TRBJ2-2; 7 bases are shared with TRBD1. The clonotype originates from a woman between 45 and 60 years old with COVID-19, enrolled during active disease. Here the CDR3 reads CASNSGQLNTGELFF. CDR3 sequence (DNA): TGTGCCAGCAACTCGGGACAGCTCAACACCGGGGAGCTGTTTTTT. The complete variable domain, with remaining parts taken from reference TRBV2 and TRBJ2-2, reads EPEVTQTPSHQVTQMGQEVILRCVPISNHLYFYWYRQILGQKVEFLVSFYNNEISEKSEIFDDQFSVERPDGSNFTLKIRSTKLEDSAMYFCASNSGQLNTGELFFGEGSRLTVL.